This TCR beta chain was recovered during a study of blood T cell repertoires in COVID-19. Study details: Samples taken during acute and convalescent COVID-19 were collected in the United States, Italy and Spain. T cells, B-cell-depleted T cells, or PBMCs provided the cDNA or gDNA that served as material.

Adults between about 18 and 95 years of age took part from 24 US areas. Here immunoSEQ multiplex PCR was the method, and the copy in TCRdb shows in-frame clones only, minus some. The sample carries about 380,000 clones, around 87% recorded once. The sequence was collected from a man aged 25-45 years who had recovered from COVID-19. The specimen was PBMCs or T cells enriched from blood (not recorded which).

The CDR3 spells CASSLGTGTDTQYF. The CDR3, as DNA: TGCGCCAGCAGCCTCGGGACAGGCACAGATACGCAGTATTTT. The chain employs TRBV5-1 and TRBJ2-3, with 7 bases matching TRBD1. The trim removed 4 bases at V and 1 base at J, leaving 3 bases unmatched. Looked up from germline, CDR1 is SGHRS and CDR2 is YFSETQ. The CDR3 contains 14 residues.